The 11 T cell receptor beta chains below were found in one sample sequenced in a study of healthy donors' naive CD4 and CD8 T cells. TCR libraries were built from roughly 0.5 ug of total RNA by linear amplification. TCRdb itself ran the reads through MiXCR, one entry per CDR3 protein. The table has some 190,000 distinct CDR3 sequences, under 85% seen once; the top ten hold roughly 2.4%. Sequenced sample: naive CD4+ and CD8+ T cells sorted from blood, pooled from several donors. These TCRs come from a pool of human donors in good health; the sample pools cells from several healthy donors.

The chain combines TRBV13 with TRBJ2-1; the match to TRBD2 covers 10 bases. The CDR3 contains 15 residues. V was pared by 5 bases and J by 6 bases, with 7 bases of the junction left unmatched. The germline CDR1 and CDR2 sequences are PRHDT and FYEKMQ (reference sequence). The CDR3, as DNA: TGTGCCAGCAGCGTATCTAGCGGGAGCTCCAATGAGCAGTTCTTC. Its translation: CASSVSSGSSNEQFF.

The chain recombines TRBV6-2 or TRBV6-3 with TRBJ2-7; no definite D call. Trimming shortened V by 4 bases and J by 0 bases, and 10 bases separated the two germline ends. Germline-derived CDR1 and CDR2 are MNHEY and SVGEGT. The length of the CDR3 is 14 residues. The CDR3 bases are TGTGCCAGCAGTTCGGACCTTAACTCCTACGAGCAGTACTTC. It codes for CASSSDLNSYEQYF.

The chain recombines TRBV5-4 with TRBJ2-1; 7 nucleotides line up with TRBD1. The CDR3 is 16 residues long. Germline CDR1 is SGHNT and CDR2 is YYREEE (reference sequence). V trimming: 4 bases; J trimming: 0 bases; junction bases outside the gene matches: 7. CDR3 protein: CASSPRQGSSYNEQFF. The CDR3 coding sequence is TGTGCCAGCAGCCCCCGACAGGGTAGCTCCTACAATGAGCAGTTCTTC.

This rearrangement joins TRBV6-5 to TRBJ1-6; D unclear. Germline V gives CDR1 MNHEY, CDR2 SVGAGI. The CDR3 runs 16 residues. Trimming pared 2 bases from V and 5 bases from J, leaving 13 bases between. The CDR3 sequence: CASSYGLFGNNSPLHF. DNA for the CDR3: TGTGCCAGCAGTTACGGTTTGTTCGGAAATAATTCACCCCTCCACTTT.

This clonotype was observed a handful of times. V is TRBV29-1 and J is TRBJ1-5, with 11 bases that match TRBD1. Per germline, CDR1 SQVTM and CDR2 ANQGSEA. This CDR3 comprises 15 residues. With V trimmed by 4 bases and J by 4 bases, 6 bases remained unmatched. The CDR3 spells CSVAMGQGDNQPQHF. CDR3 in DNA: TGCAGCGTTGCCATGGGACAGGGGGATAATCAGCCCCAGCATTTT. The full variable domain, with the rest looked up from reference TRBV29-1 and TRBJ1-5, is SAVISQKPSRDICQRGTSLTIQCQVDSQVTMMFWYRQQPGQSLTLIATANQGSEATYESGFVIDKFPISRPNLTFSTLTVSNMSPEDSSIYLCSVAMGQGDNQPQHFGDGTRLSIL.

The gene calls are TRBV29-1 and TRBJ2-5; D is ambiguous. V dropped 3 bases and J dropped 5 bases, with 7 bases sitting between them. CDR3 size: 11 residues. CDR1 and CDR2 from the germline V gene are SQVTM and ANQGSEA. CDR3 coding DNA: TGCAGCGTTGAGGGGTTGGAGACCCAGTACTTC. Translated: CSVEGLETQYF.

This chain links TRBV27 with TRBJ2-1; D call uncertain. The V and J ends lost 4 bases and 7 bases respectively, with 11 bases between them. CDR1 and CDR2 from the germline V gene are MNHEY and SMNVEV (reference sequence). The CDR3 has 13 residues. The CDR3, as DNA: TGTGCCAGCAGTTCAGGACCTAAGAATGAGCAGTTCTTC. It translates to CASSSGPKNEQFF.

The chain combines TRBV27 with TRBJ2-7; TRBD1 aligns across 7 bases. Germline V lookup: CDR1 MNHEY, CDR2 SMNVEV (reference sequence). The junction had 1 base not matched to a gene; V was cut back by 3 bases and J by 2 bases. The CDR3 has 13 residues. CDR3: CASSLGQPYEQYF. In nucleotides, the CDR3 is TGTGCCAGCAGTTTGGGACAGCCCTACGAGCAGTACTTC.

The chain links TRBV2 to TRBJ2-1; 8 nucleotides match TRBD1. V lost 4 bases to trimming and J lost 10 bases; unmatched junction nucleotides: 9. The length of the CDR3 is 14 residues. The germline V gene has CDR1 SNHLY and CDR2 FYNNEI. DNA of the CDR3: TGTGCCAGCAGTGCGGGGCAGGGGGCTCGGGAGCAGTTCTTC. It translates to CASSAGQGAREQFF.

The chain employs TRBV7-8 and TRBJ2-6; D is unclear. Between the trimmed V and J ends, which lost 3 bases and 0 bases, there was a span of 9 bases. CDR1 is SGHVS and CDR2 is FQNEAQ in the germline V gene. This CDR3 comprises 16 residues. The CDR3, as DNA: TGTGCCAGCAGCTTCCAGGTGCCCTCTGGGGCCAACGTCCTGACTTTC. This translates into CASSFQVPSGANVLTF.

The chain employs TRBV27 and TRBJ2-3, with 7 nucleotides matching TRBD2. The germline V gene encodes CDR1 MNHEY and CDR2 SMNVEV (reference sequence). The CDR3 totals 15 residues. With 2 bases clipped from V and 4 bases from J, the junction kept 6 bases outside the gene matches. CDR3 amino acids: CASSLAGEEPDTQYF. CDR3 in DNA: TGTGCCAGCAGTTTAGCGGGAGAAGAACCAGATACGCAGTATTTT.